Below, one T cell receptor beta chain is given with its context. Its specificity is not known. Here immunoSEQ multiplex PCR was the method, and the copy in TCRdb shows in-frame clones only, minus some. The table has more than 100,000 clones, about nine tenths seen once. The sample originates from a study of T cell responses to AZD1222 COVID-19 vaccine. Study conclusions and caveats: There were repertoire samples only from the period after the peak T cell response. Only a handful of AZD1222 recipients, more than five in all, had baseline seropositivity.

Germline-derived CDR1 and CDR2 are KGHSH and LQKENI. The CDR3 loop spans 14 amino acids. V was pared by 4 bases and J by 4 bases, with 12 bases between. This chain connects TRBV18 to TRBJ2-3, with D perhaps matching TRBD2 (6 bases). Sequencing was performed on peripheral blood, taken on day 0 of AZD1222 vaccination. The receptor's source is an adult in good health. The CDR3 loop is CASSLGPSADTQYF. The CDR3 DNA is TGTGCCAGCTCACTAGGGCCTAGCGCAGATACGCAGTATTTT. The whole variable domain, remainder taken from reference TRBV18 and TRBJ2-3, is NAGVMQNPRHLVRRRGQEARLRCSPMKGHSHVYWYRQLPEEGLKFMVYLQKENIIDESGMPKERFSAEFPKEGPSILRIQQVVRGDSAAYFCASSLGPSADTQYFGPGTRLTVL.